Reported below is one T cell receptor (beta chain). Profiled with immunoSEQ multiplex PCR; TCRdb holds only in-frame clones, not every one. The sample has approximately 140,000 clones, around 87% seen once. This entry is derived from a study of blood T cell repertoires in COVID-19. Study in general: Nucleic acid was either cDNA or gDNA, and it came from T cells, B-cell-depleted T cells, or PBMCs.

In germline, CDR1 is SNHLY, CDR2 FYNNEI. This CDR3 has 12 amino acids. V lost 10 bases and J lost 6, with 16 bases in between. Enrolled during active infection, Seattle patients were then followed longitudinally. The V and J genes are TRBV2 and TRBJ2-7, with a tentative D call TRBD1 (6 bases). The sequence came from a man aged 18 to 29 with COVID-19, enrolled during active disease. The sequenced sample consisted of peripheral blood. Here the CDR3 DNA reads TGTGCCACCGTGGGGGCGAGGGCCGAGCAGTACTTC. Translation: CATVGARAEQYF.